These T cell receptor beta chains were read from a single sample in a study of glioma-infiltrating T cells. TCRdb passed the multiplex PCR reads through MiXCR, listing each CDR3 protein once. The data show around 93,000 distinct CDR3 sequences, approximately 39% seen once. The source material was glioma tissue, nonneoplastic brain tissue, or PBMCs (not recorded which). Receptors originate from a human donor with low-grade glioma or glioblastoma, undergoing nonglioma brain surgery, or in good health (not recorded which). The CDR3 runs from the conserved cysteine through the conserved F or W. Fields, in order: V gene, D gene, clone size, J gene, CDR3 protein, CDR3 DNA. D genes are given only for firm matches. Clone sizes are given selectively: once, few, many, or a class where the clone is expanded.

TRBV27	TRBD1	medium-sized	TRBJ1-2	CASSSTGYGYTF	TGTGCCAGCAGTTCGACAGGGTATGGCTACACCTTC
TRBV20-1	NA	many	TRBJ2-7	CSANGESIYEQYF	TGCAGTGCGAACGGAGAGTCTATTTACGAGCAGTACTTC
TRBV28	NA	many	TRBJ2-7	CASSSSSGSPYEQYF	TGTGCCAGCAGTTCGTCTTCGGGGAGCCCCTACGAGCAGTACTTC
TRBV10-3	NA	medium-sized	TRBJ1-1	CAISTTRANTEAFF	TGTGCCATCAGCACGACAAGGGCGAACACTGAAGCTTTCTTT
TRBV28	NA	many	TRBJ2-6	CATKSGVSGANVLTF	TGTGCCACCAAGAGCGGAGTCTCTGGGGCCAACGTCCTGACTTTC
TRBV3-1	TRBD1	once	TRBJ2-1	CASSPGQGAPNEKFF	TGTGCCAGCAGCCCCGGACAGGGGGCGCCGAATGAGAAGTTCTTC
TRBV12-3/TRBV12-4	NA	NA	TRBJ1-2	CASREWGNYGYTF	TGTGCCAGCAGAGAGTGGGGAAACTATGGCTACACCTTC
TRBV2	NA	NA	TRBJ2-6	CASSEGRGKGGANVLTF	TGTGCCAGCAGTGAAGGGCGGGGCAAAGGTGGGGCCAACGTCCTGACTTTC
TRBV7-2	NA	many	TRBJ1-5	CASSSQGSGNQPQHF	TGTGCCAGCAGCAGCCAGGGTAGCGGCAATCAGCCCCAGCATTTT
TRBV20-1	NA	many	TRBJ2-7	CSARIPTSYEQYF	TGCAGTGCTAGAATCCCCACCTCCTACGAGCAGTACTTC
TRBV12-3/TRBV12-4	NA	many	TRBJ2-7	CASRKGSAGKPYEQYF	TGTGCCAGCAGAAAAGGGAGTGCAGGGAAGCCCTACGAGCAGTACTTC
TRBV28	NA	many	TRBJ2-7	CASSPTGSADYEQYF	TGTGCCAGCAGTCCCACGGGTAGCGCGGACTACGAGCAGTACTTC
TRBV4-2	NA	many	TRBJ1-6	CASDSGDRGNSPLHF	TGTGCCAGCGACTCAGGGGATCGGGGCAATTCACCCCTCCACTTT
TRBV19	NA	many	TRBJ2-3	CASKRTVFTDTQYF	TGTGCCAGTAAGCGGACAGTTTTCACAGATACGCAGTATTTT
TRBV20-1	NA	many	TRBJ1-3	CSAYRREAGNTIYF	TGCAGTGCCTACAGGCGAGAAGCTGGAAACACCATATATTTT
TRBV11-2	TRBD1	many	TRBJ1-2	CASSFGQGASYGYTF	TGTGCCAGCAGCTTCGGGCAGGGGGCAAGCTATGGCTACACCTTC
TRBV20-1	NA	NA	TRBJ2-3	CSASPMGTDTQYF	TGCAGTGCTTCCCCCATGGGAACAGATACGCAGTATTTT
TRBV5-1	NA	few	TRBJ2-6	CASSLGTGANVLTF	TGCGCCAGCAGCTTGGGCACTGGGGCCAACGTCCTGACTTTC
TRBV30	NA	many	TRBJ1-5	CASSGGGQPQHF	TGTGCCTCCTCGGGGGGCGGCCAGCCCCAGCATTTT
TRBV9	NA	few	TRBJ2-3	CASSVAVLVGGDTQYF	TGTGCCAGCAGCGTAGCTGTACTAGTAGGCGGGGATACGCAGTATTTT
TRBV28	NA	many	TRBJ2-5	CASTQEGTQYF	TGTGCCAGCACCCAGGAGGGGACCCAGTACTTC
TRBV19	TRBD2	many	TRBJ2-1	CASSARTTSGGGNEQFF	TGTGCCAGTAGTGCGCGGACGACTAGCGGGGGGGGGAATGAGCAGTTCTTC
TRBV14	NA	many	TRBJ1-3	CASSQDRIFSGNTIYF	TGTGCCAGCAGCCAAGACCGAATATTCTCTGGAAACACCATATATTTT
TRBV28	NA	many	TRBJ1-2	CASIGGVTYGYTF	TGTGCCAGCATTGGAGGGGTCACCTATGGCTACACCTTC
TRBV20-1	NA	many	TRBJ2-1	CSARPDSYSYNEQFF	TGCAGTGCTAGACCGGACTCCTATTCCTACAATGAGCAGTTCTTC
TRBV6-2/TRBV6-3	TRBD1	NA	TRBJ2-7	CVSTGVYEQYF	TGTGTCAGCACAGGGGTCTACGAGCAGTACTTC
TRBV12-3/TRBV12-4	TRBD2	few	TRBJ2-1	CASSFIAGGPGNEQFF	TGTGCCAGCAGTTTTATAGCGGGAGGGCCTGGCAATGAGCAGTTCTTC
TRBV20-1	NA	NA	TRBJ2-1	CSAVPQGRYYEKFF	TGCAGTGCCGTCCCCCAGGGAAGGTACTATGAGAAGTTCTTC
TRBV24-1	NA	many	TRBJ2-3	CATSRDYTDTQYF	TGTGCCACCAGTCGCGACTACACAGATACGCAGTATTTT
TRBV5-1	NA	many	TRBJ2-3	CASSFRGTDTQYF	TGCGCCAGCAGCTTCCGGGGCACAGATACGCAGTATTTT
TRBV2	TRBD1	many	TRBJ2-2	CASTPWGTGLTGELFF	TGTGCCAGCACCCCCTGGGGGACAGGGCTCACCGGGGAGCTGTTTTTT
TRBV6-1	NA	NA	TRBJ2-3	CASGERAGPDTQYF	TGTGCCAGCGGTGAGAGGGCAGGGCCAGATACGCAGTATTTT
TRBV3-1	NA	NA	TRBJ1-4	CASSQDQDSGRNEKPFF	TGTGCCAGCAGCCAAGACCAGGACAGCGGGCGTAATGAAAAACCGTTTTTT
TRBV28	NA	many	TRBJ2-7	CASSPALGRRYEQYF	TGTGCCAGCAGTCCCGCGCTGGGACGGCGCTACGAGCAGTACTTC
TRBV4-1	TRBD1	NA	TRBJ1-1	CASSRGWGTGDTEAFF	TGCGCCAGCAGCCGAGGCTGGGGGACAGGTGACACTGAGGCTTTCTTT
TRBV6-2/TRBV6-3	NA	many	TRBJ2-2	CASSYSRAGELFF	TGTGCCAGCAGTTACTCGAGGGCCGGGGAGCTGTTTTTT
TRBV7-2	TRBD2	many	TRBJ2-1	CASSRLPAGGNEQFF	TGTGCCAGCAGCCGATTACCAGCGGGAGGCAATGAGCAGTTCTTC
TRBV20-1	NA	many	TRBJ1-2	CSARDRGVGYTF	TGCAGTGCTAGAGATCGCGGGGTTGGCTACACCTTC
TRBV28	NA	NA	TRBJ2-5	CASSGDSSGKETQYF	TGTGCCAGCAGTGGGGACTCGAGCGGTAAAGAGACCCAGTACTTC
TRBV12-3/TRBV12-4	TRBD2	NA	TRBJ2-5	CASRRKKLAGNAHSQETQYF	TGTGCCAGCAGACGGAAAAAACTAGCGGGAAACGCTCATTCTCAAGAGACCCAGTACTTC
TRBV29-1	NA	many	TRBJ2-3	CSVGRNTDTQYF	TGCAGCGTTGGCAGGAACACAGATACGCAGTATTTT